This TCR beta chain is from a study of blood T cell repertoires in COVID-19. Study at large: The study drew acute and convalescent COVID-19 samples from the United States, Italy and Spain.

The CDR3 runs 17 residues. V was pared by 2 bases and J by 5 bases, with 9 bases of the junction left unmatched. Germline CDR1 and CDR2: SGHTS and YDEGEE. Generated by immunoSEQ multiplex PCR, the TCRdb table keeps only in-frame clones and is missing some. The sample has about 130,000 clones, about 90% seen once. What was sequenced was peripheral blood. J is TRBJ2-3 and V is TRBV5-8, with 12 positions matching TRBD2. This sequence was found in a man aged 50 to 60 with active COVID-19. DNA for the CDR3: TGTGCCAGCAGCTTTAAATCTAGCGGGGGGGGCCGAGATACGCAGTATTTT. This translates into CASSFKSSGGGRDTQYF.